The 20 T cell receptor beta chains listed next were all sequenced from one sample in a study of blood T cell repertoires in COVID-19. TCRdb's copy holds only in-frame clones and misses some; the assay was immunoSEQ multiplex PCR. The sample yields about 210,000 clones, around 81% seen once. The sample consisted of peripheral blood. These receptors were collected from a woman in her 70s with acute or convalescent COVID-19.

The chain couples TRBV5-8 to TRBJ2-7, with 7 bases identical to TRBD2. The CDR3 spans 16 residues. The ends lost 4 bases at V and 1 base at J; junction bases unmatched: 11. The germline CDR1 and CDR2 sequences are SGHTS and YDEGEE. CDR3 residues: CASSHIRAGRSYEQYF. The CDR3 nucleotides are TGTGCCAGCAGCCACATACGAGCGGGGAGATCCTACGAGCAGTACTTC.

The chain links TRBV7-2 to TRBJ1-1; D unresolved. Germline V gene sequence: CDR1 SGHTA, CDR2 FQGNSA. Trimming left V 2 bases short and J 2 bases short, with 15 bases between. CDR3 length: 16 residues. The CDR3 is CASSLNSIRRNTEAFF. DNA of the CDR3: TGTGCCAGCAGCTTAAATTCTATCAGGCGAAACACTGAAGCTTTCTTT.

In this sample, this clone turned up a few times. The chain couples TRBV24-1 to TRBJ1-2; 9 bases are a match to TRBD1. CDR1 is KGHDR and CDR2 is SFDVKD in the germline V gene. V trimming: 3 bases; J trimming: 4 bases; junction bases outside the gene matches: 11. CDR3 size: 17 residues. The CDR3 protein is CATSDTAGTGPPYGYTF. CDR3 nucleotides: TGTGCCACCAGTGATACCGCCGGGACAGGGCCTCCCTATGGCTACACCTTC.

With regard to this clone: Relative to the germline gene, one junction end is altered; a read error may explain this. As DNA, the CDR3 is TGTGCCAGCAGGCAAGGTAGGCCCCAGCATTTT. It yields the protein CASRQGRPQHF. V usage is TRBV3-1 (or the pseudogene TRBV3-2) and J usage is TRBJ1-5; no reliable D call. Per germline, CDR1 LGHDT and CDR2 YNNKEL (reference sequence). The CDR3 is 11 amino acids.

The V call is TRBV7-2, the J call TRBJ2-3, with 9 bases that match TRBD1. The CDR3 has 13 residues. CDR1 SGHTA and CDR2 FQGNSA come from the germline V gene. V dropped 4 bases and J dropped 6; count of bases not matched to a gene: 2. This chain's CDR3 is CASSSQGADTQYF. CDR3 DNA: TGTGCCAGCAGCTCACAGGGGGCGGATACGCAGTATTTT. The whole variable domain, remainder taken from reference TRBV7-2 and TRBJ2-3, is GAGVSQSPSNKVTEKGKDVELRCDPISGHTALYWYRQSLGQGLEFLIYFQGNSAPDKSGLPSDRFSAERTGGSVSTLTIQRTQQEDSAVYLCASSSQGADTQYFGPGTRLTVL.

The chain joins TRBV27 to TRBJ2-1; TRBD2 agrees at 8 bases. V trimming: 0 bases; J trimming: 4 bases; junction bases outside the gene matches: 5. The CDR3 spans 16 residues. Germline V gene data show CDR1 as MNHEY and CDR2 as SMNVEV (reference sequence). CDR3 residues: CASSLSSGKSYNEQFF. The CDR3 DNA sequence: TGTGCCAGCAGTTTATCTAGCGGGAAATCTTACAATGAGCAGTTCTTC.

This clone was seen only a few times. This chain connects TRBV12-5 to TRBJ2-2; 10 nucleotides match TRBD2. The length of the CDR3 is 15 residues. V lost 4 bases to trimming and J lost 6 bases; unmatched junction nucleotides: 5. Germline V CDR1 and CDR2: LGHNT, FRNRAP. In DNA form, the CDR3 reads TGTGCTAGTGGTTATAGCGGGGGGTTATCCGGGGAGCTGTTTTTT. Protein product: CASGYSGGLSGELFF. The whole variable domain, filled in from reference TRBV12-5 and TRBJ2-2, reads DARVTQTPRHKVTEMGQEVTMRCQPILGHNTVFWYRQTMMQGLELLAYFRNRAPLDDSGMPKDRFSAEMPDATLATLKIQPSEPRDSAVYFCASGYSGGLSGELFFGEGSRLTVL.

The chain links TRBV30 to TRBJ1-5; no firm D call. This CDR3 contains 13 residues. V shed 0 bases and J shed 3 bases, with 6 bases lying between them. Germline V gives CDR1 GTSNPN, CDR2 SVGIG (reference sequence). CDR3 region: CAWSVDINQPQHF. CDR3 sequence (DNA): TGTGCCTGGAGTGTAGACATCAATCAGCCCCAGCATTTT.

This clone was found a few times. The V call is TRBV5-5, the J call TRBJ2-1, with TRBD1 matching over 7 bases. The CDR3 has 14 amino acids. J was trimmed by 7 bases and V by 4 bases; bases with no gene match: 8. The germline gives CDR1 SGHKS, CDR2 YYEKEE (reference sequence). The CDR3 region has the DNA TGTGCCAGCAGCGCCCAGACAGGGAAAAATGAGCAGTTCTTC. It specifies CASSAQTGKNEQFF.

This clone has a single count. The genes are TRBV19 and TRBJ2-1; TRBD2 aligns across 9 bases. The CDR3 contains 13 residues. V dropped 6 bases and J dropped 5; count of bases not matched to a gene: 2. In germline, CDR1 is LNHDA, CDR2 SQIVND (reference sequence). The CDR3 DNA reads TGTGCCAGTAGGAGCGGGGGGAACAATGAGCAGTTCTTC. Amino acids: CASRSGGNNEQFF. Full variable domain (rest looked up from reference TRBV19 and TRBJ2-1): DGGITQSPKYLFRKEGQNVTLSCEQNLNHDAMYWYRQDPGQGLRLIYYSQIVNDFQKGDIAEGYSVSREKKESFPLTVTSAQKNPTAFYLCASRSGGNNEQFFGPGTRLTVL.

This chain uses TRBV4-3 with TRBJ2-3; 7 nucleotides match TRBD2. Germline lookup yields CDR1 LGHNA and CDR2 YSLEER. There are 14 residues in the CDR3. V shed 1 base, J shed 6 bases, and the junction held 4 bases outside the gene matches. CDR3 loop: CASSQGASGDTQYF. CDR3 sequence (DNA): TGCGCCAGCAGCCAAGGTGCTAGCGGCGATACGCAGTATTTT.

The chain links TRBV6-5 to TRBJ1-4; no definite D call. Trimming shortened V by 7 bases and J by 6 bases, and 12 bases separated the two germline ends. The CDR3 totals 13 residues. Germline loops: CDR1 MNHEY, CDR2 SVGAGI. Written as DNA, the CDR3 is TGTGCCAGCAAAGAGACATGGGATGAAAAACTGTTTTTT. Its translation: CASKETWDEKLFF.

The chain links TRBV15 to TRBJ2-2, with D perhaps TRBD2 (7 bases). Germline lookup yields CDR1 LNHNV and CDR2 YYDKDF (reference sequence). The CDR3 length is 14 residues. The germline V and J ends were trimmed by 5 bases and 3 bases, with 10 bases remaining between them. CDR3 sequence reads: CATSEGGDTGELFF. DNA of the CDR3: TGTGCCACCAGCGAGGGGGGGGACACCGGGGAGCTGTTTTTT.

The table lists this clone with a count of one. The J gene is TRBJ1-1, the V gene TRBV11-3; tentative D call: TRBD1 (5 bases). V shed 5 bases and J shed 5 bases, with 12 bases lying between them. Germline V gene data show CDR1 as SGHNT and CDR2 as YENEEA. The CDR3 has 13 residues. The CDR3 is CASSRMGGTEAFF. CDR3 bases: TGTGCCAGCAGCAGAATGGGGGGGACTGAAGCTTTCTTT. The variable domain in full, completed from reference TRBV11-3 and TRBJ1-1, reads EAGVVQSPRYKIIEKKQPVAFWCNPISGHNTLYWYLQNLGQGPELLIRYENEEAVDDSQLPKDRFSAERLKGVDSTLKIQPAELGDSAVYLCASSRMGGTEAFFGQGTRLTVV.

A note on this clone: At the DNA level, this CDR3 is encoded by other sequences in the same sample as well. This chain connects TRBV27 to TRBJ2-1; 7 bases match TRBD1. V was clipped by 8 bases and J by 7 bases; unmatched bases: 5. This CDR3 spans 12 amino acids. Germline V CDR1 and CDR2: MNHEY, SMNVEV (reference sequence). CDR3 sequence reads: CASRRQGNEQFF. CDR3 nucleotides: TGTGCCAGCCGTCGACAGGGAAATGAGCAGTTCTTC.

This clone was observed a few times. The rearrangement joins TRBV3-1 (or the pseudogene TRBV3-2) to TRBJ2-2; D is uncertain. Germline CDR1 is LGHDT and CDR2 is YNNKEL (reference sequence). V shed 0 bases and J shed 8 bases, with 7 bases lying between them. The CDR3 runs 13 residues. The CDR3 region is CASSQDSRGELFF. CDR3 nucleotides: TGTGCCAGCAGCCAAGATTCCCGGGGGGAGCTGTTTTTT.

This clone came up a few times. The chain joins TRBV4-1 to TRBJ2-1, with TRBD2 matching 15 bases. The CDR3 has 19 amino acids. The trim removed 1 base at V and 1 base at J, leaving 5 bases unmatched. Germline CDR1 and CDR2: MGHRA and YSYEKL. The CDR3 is CASSQAGLAGGGSYNEQFF. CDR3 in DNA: TGCGCCAGCAGCCAAGCGGGACTAGCGGGGGGAGGGTCCTACAATGAGCAGTTCTTC.

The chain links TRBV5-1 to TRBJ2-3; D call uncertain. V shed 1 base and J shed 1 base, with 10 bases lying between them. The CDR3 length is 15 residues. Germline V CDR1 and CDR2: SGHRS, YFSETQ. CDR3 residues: CASSLSQAGTDTQYF. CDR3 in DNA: TGCGCCAGCAGCTTGTCTCAGGCTGGCACAGATACGCAGTATTTT.

In DNA form, the CDR3 reads TGCGCCAGCAGCCCGGGACAGGGGGCCCCCGGGGAGCTGTTTTTT. Its protein is CASSPGQGAPGELFF. The rearrangement links TRBV5-1 to TRBJ2-2; 12 bases fit TRBD1. The CDR3 is made up of 15 amino acids. Germline CDR1 is SGHRS and CDR2 is YFSETQ. The V and J ends lost 4 bases and 6 bases, in that order; junction bases with no gene match: 4.

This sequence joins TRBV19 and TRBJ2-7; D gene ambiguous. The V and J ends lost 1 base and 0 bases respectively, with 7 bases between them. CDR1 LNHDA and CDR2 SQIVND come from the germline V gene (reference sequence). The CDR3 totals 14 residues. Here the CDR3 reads CASSIAHSSYEQYF. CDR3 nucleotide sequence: TGTGCCAGTAGTATAGCACACAGCTCCTACGAGCAGTACTTC.